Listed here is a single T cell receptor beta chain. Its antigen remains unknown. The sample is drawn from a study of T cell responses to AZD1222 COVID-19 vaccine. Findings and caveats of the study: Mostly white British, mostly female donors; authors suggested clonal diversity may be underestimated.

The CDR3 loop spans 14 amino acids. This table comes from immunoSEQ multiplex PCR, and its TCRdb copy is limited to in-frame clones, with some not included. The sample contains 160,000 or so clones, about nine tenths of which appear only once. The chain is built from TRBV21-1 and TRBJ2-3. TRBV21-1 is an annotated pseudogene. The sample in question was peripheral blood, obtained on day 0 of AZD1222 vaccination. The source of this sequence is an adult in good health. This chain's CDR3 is CASSKGEVTDTQYF. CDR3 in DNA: TGTGCCAGCAGTAAAGGGGAAGTTACAGATACGCAGTATTTT.